The 20 T cell receptor beta chains below come from one sample, sequenced in a study of identical twins. MiXCR, applied by TCRdb to the 5' RACE reads, yields one record per CDR3 protein. The sample lists 400,000 to 550,000 distinct CDR3 sequences; roughly 13% were seen once. The same sample was also studied in work on yellow fever vaccine responses in identical twins.

Sequenced input: CD4+ T cells sorted from blood. These receptors came from a woman aged 18-35 years in good health.

V is TRBV6-2 or TRBV6-3 and J is TRBJ2-7, with 9 bases identical to TRBD1. The V and J ends lost 11 bases and 3 bases, in that order; junction bases with no gene match: 8. The CDR3 sequence is 13 residues long. Germline V gene lookup returns CDR1 MNHEY and CDR2 SVGEGT. This CDR3 reads CASRTGVFYEQYF. In nucleotides, the CDR3 is TGTGCCTCAAGGACAGGGGTGTTCTACGAGCAGTACTTC.

This clonotype was recorded a few times. The gene calls are TRBV5-1 and TRBJ2-1; maybe TRBD2 (7 bases). Trimming took 1 base from V and 9 from J, leaving 14 bases between them. The germline V gene encodes CDR1 SGHRS and CDR2 YFSETQ. The CDR3 length is 14 residues. The CDR3 DNA reads as TGCGCCAGCAGCTTGCGGCTAGCGGACAGTGAGCAGTTCTTC. It encodes CASSLRLADSEQFF.

This chain links TRBV7-2 with TRBJ2-2; D perhaps matches TRBD2 (5 bases). The CDR3 is made up of 15 amino acids. Germline-derived CDR1 and CDR2 are SGHTA and FQGNSA. V gave up 5 bases and J gave up 4 bases, with 14 bases separating them. The CDR3 spells CASSPQILGTGELFF. For the CDR3, the DNA is TGTGCCAGCAGCCCGCAGATACTAGGCACCGGGGAGCTGTTTTTT. The full variable domain, with the rest looked up from reference TRBV7-2 and TRBJ2-2, is GAGVSQSPSNKVTEKGKDVELRCDPISGHTALYWYRQSLGQGLEFLIYFQGNSAPDKSGLPSDRFSAERTGGSVSTLTIQRTQQEDSAVYLCASSPQILGTGELFFGEGSRLTVL.

This clonotype has a handful of counts. J is TRBJ2-5 and V is TRBV5-6, with D perhaps assigned TRBD1 or TRBD2 (6 bases each). Between the trimmed V and J ends, which lost 1 base and 4 bases, there was a span of 17 bases. Germline CDR1 is SGHDT and CDR2 is YYEEEE. There are 16 residues in the CDR3. CDR3 loop: CASSLFGDRGRETQYF. The CDR3 bases are TGTGCCAGCAGCTTGTTTGGGGACCGGGGGCGAGAGACCCAGTACTTC.

This rearrangement joins TRBV2 to TRBJ2-5, with 9 bases identical to TRBD1. V shed 3 bases and J 5 bases; nucleotides not matched to a gene: 4. CDR3 length: 14 residues. Germline V gives CDR1 SNHLY, CDR2 FYNNEI. The CDR3: CASSETGQGETQYF. The CDR3 nucleotides read TGTGCCAGCAGTGAGACTGGACAGGGGGAGACCCAGTACTTC. Full variable domain (remainder filled in from reference TRBV2 and TRBJ2-5): EPEVTQTPSHQVTQMGQEVILRCVPISNHLYFYWYRQILGQKVEFLVSFYNNEISEKSEIFDDQFSVERPDGSNFTLKIRSTKLEDSAMYFCASSETGQGETQYFGPGTRLLVL.

This clonotype was seen a handful of times. The rearrangement joins TRBV6-2 or TRBV6-3 to TRBJ2-3, with TRBD2 identical over 7 bases. The CDR3 consists of 16 residues. CDR1 and CDR2 from the germline V gene are MNHEY and SVGEGT. Unmatched junction bases numbered 12, after V lost 7 bases and J lost 2 bases. CDR3 protein: CASNQGASGHTDTQYF. CDR3 sequence (DNA): TGTGCCAGCAACCAAGGGGCTAGCGGACACACAGATACGCAGTATTTT.

This clonotype was observed many times. The chain is built from TRBV28 and TRBJ2-2; a weak D match, TRBD2 (5 bases). Trimming took off 6 bases at V and 1 base at J, with 6 bases between the two ends. The CDR3 runs to 13 residues. Germline CDR1 reads MDHEN; CDR2 reads SYDVKM. In nucleotides, the CDR3 is TGTGCCAGCAGCGGACTGAACACCGGGGAGCTGTTTTTT. Translating it yields CASSGLNTGELFF. The complete variable domain, with remaining parts taken from reference TRBV28 and TRBJ2-2, reads DVKVTQSSRYLVKRTGEKVFLECVQDMDHENMFWYRQDPGLGLRLIYFSYDVKMKEKGDIPEGYSVSREKKERFSLILESASTNQTSMYLCASSGLNTGELFFGEGSRLTVL.

This clonotype was recorded many times. The CDR3 loop is CASSQGQNNEQFF. The DNA for the CDR3 is TGCGCCAGCAGCCAAGGACAGAACAATGAGCAGTTCTTC. J is TRBJ2-1 and V is TRBV5-1; maybe TRBD1 (6 bases). V dropped 4 bases and J dropped 5 bases, with 10 bases sitting between them. CDR1 SGHRS and CDR2 YFSETQ come from the germline V gene. This CDR3 is 13 amino acids long.

This clonotype was detected a few times. The chain carries TRBV13 and TRBJ2-6, with TRBD1 matching over 8 bases. Per germline, CDR1 PRHDT and CDR2 FYEKMQ (reference sequence). The CDR3 runs to 18 residues. With V trimmed by 5 bases and J by 0 bases, 9 bases remained unmatched. The chain's CDR3 is CASSPRTGQLSGANVLTF. The CDR3 DNA is TGTGCCAGCAGCCCGAGGACAGGGCAGCTCTCTGGGGCCAACGTCCTGACTTTC.

This clonotype has a handful of counts. A junction boundary mismatches the germline segment, possibly from a read error. The CDR3 here is CASSQGTSEIQETQYF. The DNA for the CDR3 is TGTGCTAGCAGCCAAGGGACTAGCGAAATCCAAGAGACCCAGTACTTC. V usage is TRBV7-7 and J usage is TRBJ2-5; 10 positions agree with TRBD2. CDR1 and CDR2 (germline): SSHAT, FNYEAQ (reference sequence). The CDR3 runs 16 residues.

This clonotype has just a few counts. Written as DNA, the CDR3 is TGTGCCAGCAGTAGTACCGGACAGGGGGCAGGAGACACCATATATTTT. It encodes CASSSTGQGAGDTIYF. The chain recombines TRBV12-3 or TRBV12-4 with TRBJ1-3; 11 bases line up with TRBD1. The CDR3 runs 16 residues. Unmatched junction bases numbered 11, after V lost 5 bases and J lost 8 bases.

The chain joins TRBV10-3 to TRBJ2-5, with D maybe TRBD2 (5 bases). The CDR3 consists of 17 residues. Germline-derived CDR1 and CDR2 are ENHRY and SYGVKD. V was pared by 5 bases and J by 5 bases, with 24 bases between. The CDR3 here is CAISPRRGSLTEETQYF. The CDR3 coding sequence is TGTGCCATCAGTCCCCGCCGGGGATCCCTCACAGAGGAGACCCAGTACTTC.

The chain is built from TRBV30 and TRBJ2-7, with TRBD1 identical over 7 bases. The CDR3 extends over 14 amino acids. Germline V CDR1 and CDR2: GTSNPN, SVGIG (reference sequence). The V gene end was trimmed by 5 bases and the J gene end by 3 bases; junction bases not matched to a gene: 10. DNA of the CDR3: TGTGCCTGGTCCGGGACAGAGTCTTACTACGAGCAGTACTTC. Protein sequence: CAWSGTESYYEQYF. The full variable domain, completed using reference TRBV30 and TRBJ2-7, is SQTIHQWPATLVQPVGSPLSLECTVEGTSNPNLYWYRQAAGRGLQLLFYSVGIGQISSEVPQNLSASRPQDRQFILSSKKLLLSDSGFYLCAWSGTESYYEQYFGPGTRLTVT.

This clonotype was seen ten or more times. DNA for the CDR3: TGTGCCAGCAGCTCGGGGATATACAATGAGCAGTTCTTC. Amino acids: CASSSGIYNEQFF. This rearrangement joins TRBV7-2 to TRBJ2-1; tentatively, D is TRBD2 (5 bases). V gave up 4 bases and J gave up 4 bases, with 8 bases separating them. CDR1 is SGHTA, CDR2 FQGNSA, per germline. The length of the CDR3 is 13 residues.

This clonotype was seen only a few times. The genes are TRBV6-2 or TRBV6-3 and TRBJ1-1, with TRBD1 as a possible D gene (5 bases). Per the germline V gene, CDR1 is MNHEY and CDR2 is SVGEGT. The CDR3 is made up of 13 amino acids. V dropped 5 bases and J dropped 4 bases, with 11 bases sitting between them. CDR3 loop: CASSKTARTEAFF. The CDR3, as DNA: TGTGCCAGCAGTAAGACAGCCCGCACTGAAGCTTTCTTT.

In this sample, this clonotype turned up a few times. The chain combines TRBV19 with TRBJ2-2; D is ambiguous. V lost 4 bases and J 2 bases, leaving 11 bases between the germline ends. Per the germline V gene, CDR1 is LNHDA and CDR2 is SQIVND (reference sequence). The CDR3 length is 15 residues. For the CDR3, the DNA is TGTGCCAGTAGTAGTGTCCTCACAAACACCGGGGAGCTGTTTTTT. Encoded protein: CASSSVLTNTGELFF.

The V gene is TRBV7-9, the J gene TRBJ2-1; perhaps D is TRBD1 or TRBD2 (6 bases each). Trimming pared 1 base from V and 7 bases from J, leaving 11 bases between. This CDR3 comprises 14 residues. Germline loops: CDR1 SEHNR, CDR2 FQNEAQ (reference sequence). The CDR3 region is CASSLGIGGNEQFF. The CDR3 DNA reads TGTGCCAGCAGCTTAGGTATAGGGGGGAATGAGCAGTTCTTC.

This clonotype was picked up a small number of times. The J gene is TRBJ2-7, the V gene TRBV5-1, with D hard to call. V lost 4 bases, J lost 3 bases, and 14 bases lay in between. Per germline, CDR1 SGHRS and CDR2 YFSETQ. CDR3 size: 14 residues. CDR3 amino acids: CASSVANPNYEQYF. The CDR3 region has the DNA TGCGCCAGCAGCGTCGCCAATCCCAACTACGAGCAGTACTTC.

This clonotype was seen only a few times. The V call is TRBV2, the J call TRBJ1-2; 10 bases match TRBD1. Germline V lookup: CDR1 SNHLY, CDR2 FYNNEI. V lost 5 bases and J lost 3; bases outside the gene matches: 3. The CDR3 spans 14 residues. In nucleotides, the CDR3 is TGTGCCAGCAGTAGGGACAGGGGAGACTATGGCTACACCTTC. This encodes CASSRDRGDYGYTF.

This clonotype came up many times. This sequence joins TRBV7-3 and TRBJ2-2; no reliable D call. The CDR3 runs to 15 residues. CDR1 is SGHTA, CDR2 FQGTGA, per germline. The V end lost 3 bases, the J end lost 0 bases, and 8 bases lay between the germline ends. CDR3 nucleotides: TGTGCCAGCAGCTTGTTCAGCACGAACACCGGGGAGCTGTTTTTT. It codes for CASSLFSTNTGELFF.